The TCR beta chain described here comes from a study of blood T cell repertoires in COVID-19. All enrollees were roughly 18 to 89 years old and from 24 US areas. Participants reported their clinical history, and cohort assignment relied on those reports. Shortly before study entry, within 2 weeks, exposed participants had met a COVID-19 case. TCRdb keeps only in-frame clones here, not all; method: immunoSEQ multiplex PCR. Counted here are 350,000 or so clones, around nine tenths occurring once; the ten biggest clones make up around 0.92%. The CDR3 has 13 amino acids. The ends were cut back, 6 bases at V and 6 bases at J, with 15 bases in the middle.

The TCR comes from a woman in her thirties who had been exposed to COVID-19. Sample: PBMCs or T cells enriched from blood (not recorded which). V gene TRBV12-3 or TRBV12-4 combines with J gene TRBJ2-7; D might be TRBD2 (5 bases). CDR3 sequence (DNA): TGTGCCAGCAGCCGCGGACTTACGCGCGAGCAGTACTTC. Protein product: CASSRGLTREQYF.